This TCR beta chain was documented in a study of cytomegalovirus exposure and HLA in healthy donors. Study-level background: Genetic ancestry analysis placed more than 80% of the approximately 390 donors that were genotyped in the Caucasian-associated cluster.

These donors, healthy bone marrow donors, were studied. Regarding the study as a whole: The study designated roughly 160 TCR beta chains cytomegalovirus-associated.

Remarks on this clone: Antigen unknown.

Primers for the PCR totalled 60 Vbeta and 13 Jbeta. Under the authors' procedure: Later, an analysis found approximately 80 million unique TCR beta chains, and about 9.9 million of these were shared. TCRdb keeps only in-frame clones here, not all; method: immunoSEQ multiplex PCR. V, J and clone size were drawn from that table, and D and trimming were deduced from the DNA. The sample shows roughly 120,000 clones, over 60% of them seen only once. The sequencing sample was made of PBMCs. This TCR was sampled from a man between 18 and 29 years old in good health and CMV-seropositive.

This CDR3 is CASSPTRGGRIAEAFF. DNA for the CDR3: TGTGCCAGCAGCCCAACTCGAGGTGGGAGGATTGCTGAAGCTTTCTTT. The chain uses TRBV7-8 and TRBJ1-1; D not certain. The V gene lost 5 bases and the J gene lost 6 bases, with 22 bases spanning the gap. CDR1 SGHVS and CDR2 FQNEAQ come from the germline V gene. The CDR3 runs 16 residues.